Each of the 24 T cell receptor beta chains below was sequenced from the same sample in a study of blood T cell repertoires in COVID-19 (dated by TCRdb to the early 2020s). The library was produced with the immunoSEQ multiplex PCR assay. Drawn from immuneACCESS, this table holds only the in-frame rearrangements with V and J called that TCRdb kept. Clones are partly lost; checked studies trace under half to an unresolved V gene and leave the rest unexplained. This sample lists about 150,000 clones; around four fifths were detected once. Jointly, the top ten make up over 7% of the sample. Sequenced material: peripheral blood. The receptors originated from a woman of 80 years or more with COVID-19, enrolled during active disease.

This chain joins TRBV7-6 and TRBJ2-1; 9 bases line up with TRBD1. The CDR3 is 15 residues long. CDR1 is SGHVS, CDR2 FNYEAQ, per germline. Trimming at V came to 5 bases and at J to 2 bases, leaving 4 bases not matched to a gene. CDR3 region: CASSPGQGPYNEQFF. The CDR3 region has the DNA TGTGCCAGCAGCCCGGGACAGGGACCCTACAATGAGCAGTTCTTC.

The V and J genes are TRBV6-5 and TRBJ1-1, with D unresolved. Trimming removed 6 bases at V and 11 bases at J, with 16 bases between. Germline loops: CDR1 MNHEY, CDR2 SVGAGI. The CDR3 is 12 amino acids. This chain's CDR3 is CASRDPREQAFF. The DNA for the CDR3 is TGTGCCAGCAGAGACCCCCGGGAGCAGGCTTTCTTT.

The rearrangement uses TRBV20-1 and TRBJ2-1; D ambiguous. V gave up 1 base and J gave up 8 bases, with 6 bases separating them. This CDR3 contains 11 residues. Germline loops: CDR1 DFQATT, CDR2 SNEGSKA (reference sequence). The CDR3 is CSARGLDEQFF. CDR3 DNA: TGCAGTGCTAGAGGACTGGATGAGCAGTTCTTC.

J is TRBJ1-2 and V is TRBV11-3; D is unresolved. The CDR3 is made up of 13 amino acids. V was shortened by 3 bases and J by 6 bases, with 11 bases between the two germline ends. Germline V gene sequence: CDR1 SGHNT, CDR2 YENEEA. The CDR3 coding sequence is TGTGCCAGCAGCTTTCGGGAAGGAGATGGCTACACCTTC. Translation: CASSFREGDGYTF. The whole variable domain, remainder taken from reference TRBV11-3 and TRBJ1-2, is EAGVVQSPRYKIIEKKQPVAFWCNPISGHNTLYWYLQNLGQGPELLIRYENEEAVDDSQLPKDRFSAERLKGVDSTLKIQPAELGDSAVYLCASSFREGDGYTFGSGTRLTVV.

This clone was seen repeatedly, ten times or more. This chain links TRBV7-9 with TRBJ1-3; D gene unclear. The CDR3 covers 14 residues. The germline gives CDR1 SEHNR, CDR2 FQNEAQ (reference sequence). Trimming removed 1 base at V and 2 bases at J, with 6 bases between. CDR3 DNA sequence: TGTGCCAGCAGCTTAGGGACTGCTGGAAACACCATATATTTT. Protein: CASSLGTAGNTIYF.

Comments on this clone: In the same sample, other DNA sequences code for this CDR3. The chain is built from TRBV5-1 and TRBJ1-3; D might be TRBD1 (6 bases). The length of the CDR3 is 16 residues. V was trimmed by 2 bases and J by 1 base, leaving 13 bases between them. Germline V lookup: CDR1 SGHRS, CDR2 YFSETQ. The CDR3 spells CASSLAVGGSGNTIYF. In nucleotides, the CDR3 is TGCGCCAGCAGCTTAGCTGTAGGGGGTTCTGGAAACACCATATATTTT. The complete variable domain, with remaining parts taken from reference TRBV5-1 and TRBJ1-3, reads KAGVTQTPRYLIKTRGQQVTLSCSPISGHRSVSWYQQTPGQGLQFLFEYFSETQRNKGNFPGRFSGRQFSNSRSEMNVSTLELGDSALYLCASSLAVGGSGNTIYFGEGSWLTVV.

CDR3 DNA sequence: TGTGCCAGCAGCGGGCGGGGGAGGCCACAAGAGACCCAGTACTTC. Protein: CASSGRGRPQETQYF. This sequence joins TRBV3-1 (or the pseudogene TRBV3-2) and TRBJ2-5, with TRBD2 matching 7 bases. The V gene end was trimmed by 5 bases and the J gene end by 2 bases; junction bases not matched to a gene: 8. The CDR3 runs to 15 residues. Per the germline V gene, CDR1 is LGHDT and CDR2 is YNNKEL (reference sequence).

V gene TRBV11-3 combines with J gene TRBJ1-1; 7 bases line up with TRBD1. CDR3 length equals 15 residues. Germline V gives CDR1 SGHNT, CDR2 YENEEA. V lost 1 base, J lost 9 bases, and 11 bases stayed unmatched. The CDR3 protein is CASSLGPGQEDQAFF. CDR3 in DNA: TGTGCCAGCAGCTTAGGTCCCGGACAGGAGGACCAAGCTTTCTTT.

This sequence joins TRBV28 and TRBJ1-2, with D maybe TRBD1 (6 bases). The CDR3 contains 15 residues. In germline, CDR1 is MDHEN, CDR2 SYDVKM. V was pared by 4 bases and J by 4 bases, with 16 bases between. CDR3 coding DNA: TGTGCCAGCAGTTCCGGGGACATCATAATCTATGGCTACACCTTC. Protein sequence: CASSSGDIIIYGYTF.

The chain links TRBV27 to TRBJ2-3, with 11 bases matching TRBD1. This CDR3 is built from 16 residues. Germline V gene data show CDR1 as MNHEY and CDR2 as SMNVEV (reference sequence). V dropped 5 bases and J dropped 2; count of bases not matched to a gene: 6. CDR3 DNA sequence: TGTGCCAGCAGTCTACAGGACAGGGGGCCCACAGATACGCAGTATTTT. It codes for CASSLQDRGPTDTQYF.

The rearrangement joins TRBV28 to TRBJ2-5; a weak D match, TRBD2 (7 bases). Germline CDR1 reads MDHEN; CDR2 reads SYDVKM. The length of the CDR3 is 14 residues. Between the trimmed V and J ends, which lost 3 bases and 4 bases, there was a span of 12 bases. CDR3 nucleotides: TGTGCCAGCAGTTTGGGGGGGCGCCCAGAGACCCAGTACTTC. Protein sequence: CASSLGGRPETQYF. The whole variable domain, filled in from reference TRBV28 and TRBJ2-5, reads DVKVTQSSRYLVKRTGEKVFLECVQDMDHENMFWYRQDPGLGLRLIYFSYDVKMKEKGDIPEGYSVSREKKERFSLILESASTNQTSMYLCASSLGGRPETQYFGPGTRLLVL.

The V call is TRBV28, the J call TRBJ1-6; D is undetermined. Germline-derived CDR1 and CDR2 are MDHEN and SYDVKM. The CDR3 runs to 13 residues. Trimming cost V 2 bases and J 14 bases, with 13 bases left between them. This chain's CDR3 is CASSLGGKRTLHF. The CDR3 nucleotides read TGTGCCAGCAGTTTAGGCGGAAAGCGGACCCTCCACTTT.

The sample holds one count of this clone. The chain has TRBV19 and TRBJ1-5; possible D gene TRBD1, 6 bases. V was shortened by 3 bases and J by 6 bases, with 21 bases between the two germline ends. The CDR3 runs 17 residues. Germline CDR1 reads LNHDA; CDR2 reads SQIVND (reference sequence). CDR3 loop: CASSISAGTSSIQPQHF. The CDR3 region has the DNA TGTGCCAGTAGTATTTCGGCCGGGACATCCTCCATTCAGCCCCAGCATTTT.

The chain is built from TRBV14 and TRBJ2-3; maybe TRBD1 (5 bases). Trimming shortened V by 5 bases and J by 2 bases, and 11 bases separated the two germline ends. The CDR3 contains 14 residues. Germline assignment: CDR1 SGHDN and CDR2 FVKESK. As DNA, the CDR3 is TGTGCCAGCAGCTCCACAGGTAACACAGATACGCAGTATTTT. It is translated as CASSSTGNTDTQYF.

V and J are TRBV29-1 and TRBJ1-4; the match to TRBD1 covers 10 bases. Germline CDR1 reads SQVTM; CDR2 reads ANQGSEA. V trimming: 8 bases; J trimming: 5 bases; junction bases outside the gene matches: 5. There are 13 residues in the CDR3. DNA for the CDR3: TGCAGCTTAGCGGGACAGGGGAATGAAAAACTGTTTTTT. Encoded protein: CSLAGQGNEKLFF.

This clone was recorded a few times. The rearrangement uses TRBV28 and TRBJ1-3; the D is unclear. The CDR3 loop spans 13 amino acids. Germline V CDR1 and CDR2: MDHEN, SYDVKM. The V end lost 6 bases, the J end lost 5 bases, and 11 bases lay between the germline ends. The CDR3 region is CASSSPVRNTIYF. Written as DNA, the CDR3 is TGTGCCAGCAGCTCCCCTGTCCGAAACACCATATATTTT.

J is TRBJ2-5 and V is TRBV5-1; maybe TRBD2 (6 bases). V was cut by 2 bases and J by 5 bases, with 19 bases left in between. Germline V gives CDR1 SGHRS, CDR2 YFSETQ. The CDR3 runs 16 residues. The CDR3 DNA reads as TGCGCCAGCAGCTTTTTCCCGCGACTAGAGGCCGAGACCCAGTACTTC. Residues: CASSFFPRLEAETQYF. The variable domain in full, completed from reference TRBV5-1 and TRBJ2-5, reads KAGVTQTPRYLIKTRGQQVTLSCSPISGHRSVSWYQQTPGQGLQFLFEYFSETQRNKGNFPGRFSGRQFSNSRSEMNVSTLELGDSALYLCASSFFPRLEAETQYFGPGTRLLVL.

The rearrangement joins TRBV6-5 to TRBJ2-7, with 8 nucleotides matching TRBD1. This CDR3 region has 14 residues. Germline values: CDR1 MNHEY, CDR2 SVGAGI. The ends lost 2 bases at V and 5 bases at J; junction bases unmatched: 5. The chain's CDR3 is CASSYHDRGNEQYF. Written as DNA, the CDR3 is TGTGCCAGCAGTTACCATGACAGGGGCAACGAGCAGTACTTC.

The chain couples TRBV4-1 to TRBJ1-5, with 10 nucleotides matching TRBD1. With V trimmed by 5 bases and J by 5 bases, 9 bases remained unmatched. CDR3 length: 16 amino acids. The germline gives CDR1 MGHRA, CDR2 YSYEKL. The CDR3 here is CASSSIATGGYQPQHF. CDR3 nucleotide sequence: TGCGCCAGCAGCTCTATCGCGACAGGGGGCTATCAGCCCCAGCATTTT.

On this clone itself: The junction and the germline gene differ at one end; a read error may be behind it. V and J are TRBV18 and TRBJ2-7; 10 positions match TRBD1. The CDR3 consists of 18 residues. Per the germline V gene, CDR1 is KGHSH and CDR2 is LQKENI. The CDR3 coding sequence is TGTGCCAGCTCACTAAGGACAGGGGGTCTAATGTCCTCCAACGAGCAGTACTTC. Translation gives CASSLRTGGLMSSNEQYF.

The chain uses TRBV27 and TRBJ1-2, with TRBD1 matching 7 bases. Germline V gene data show CDR1 as MNHEY and CDR2 as SMNVEV (reference sequence). The CDR3 is 13 amino acids. Trimming cost V 4 bases and J 5 bases; bases outside gene matches: 4. In DNA, the CDR3 is TGTGCCAGCAGTTCAGACAGGGCATATGGCTACACCTTC. It specifies CASSSDRAYGYTF.

V is TRBV5-5 and J is TRBJ1-4; the D gene is possibly TRBD1 (5 bases). Germline CDR1 SGHKS, CDR2 YYEKEE (reference sequence). With 3 bases removed from V and 7 bases from J, the gap between germline ends came to 16 bases. The CDR3 runs 15 residues. CDR3: CASSSVVGQGEKLFF. In DNA form, the CDR3 reads TGTGCCAGCAGCTCCGTGGTCGGGCAGGGTGAAAAACTGTTTTTT.

The V and J genes are TRBV29-1 and TRBJ1-1, with a tentative D call TRBD1 (6 bases). Deletions cut 4 bases from V and 0 bases from J, with 12 bases between. Per germline, CDR1 SQVTM and CDR2 ANQGSEA. The CDR3 has 14 residues. The CDR3 nucleotides are TGCAGCGTTGCAAGGACAGCCATGAACACTGAAGCTTTCTTT. Protein product: CSVARTAMNTEAFF.

This chain joins TRBV29-1 and TRBJ2-3; D remains unclear. The ends were cut back, 6 bases at V and 2 bases at J, with 18 bases in the middle. Germline CDR1 and CDR2: SQVTM and ANQGSEA. The length of the CDR3 is 15 residues. The DNA of the CDR3 is TGCAGCGTCCCTAGAGGCAGCGCGCACACAGATACGCAGTATTTT. Residues: CSVPRGSAHTDTQYF.